This is a list of T cell receptor beta chains from one sample in a study of cytomegalovirus exposure and HLA in healthy donors. TCRdb keeps only in-frame clones here, not all; method: immunoSEQ multiplex PCR. The repertoire holds 120,000 or so clones, with around 67% as singletons. Sequences were obtained from PBMCs. These receptors came from a woman aged 35 to 49 in good health and CMV-seronegative. CDR3s include the opening cysteine and the closing phenylalanine or tryptophan. D genes are given only for firm matches. Clone size appears in some rows only: once, few, many, or a class for an expanded clone.

V gene: TRBV4-3
clone size: few
D gene: NA
J gene: TRBJ2-7
CDR3 protein: CASSHSGVITNSYEQYF
CDR3 DNA: TGCGCCAGCAGCCACAGCGGAGTCATCACTAACTCCTACGAGCAGTACTTC

V gene: TRBV18
clone size: NA
D gene: NA
J gene: TRBJ2-2
CDR3 protein: CASSPRGGIDTGELFF
CDR3 DNA: TGTGCCAGCTCACCACGAGGGGGAATTGACACCGGGGAGCTGTTTTTT

V gene: TRBV19
clone size: NA
D gene: TRBD2
J gene: TRBJ2-7
CDR3 protein: CASSISGRATAEQYF
CDR3 DNA: TGTGCCAGTAGCATTAGCGGGAGGGCCACCGCCGAGCAGTACTTC

V gene: TRBV2
clone size: few
D gene: NA
J gene: TRBJ1-5
CDR3 protein: CASRTQDVSNQPQHF
CDR3 DNA: TGTGCCAGCAGGACACAGGACGTGAGCAATCAGCCCCAGCATTTT

V gene: TRBV7-3
clone size: once
D gene: NA
J gene: TRBJ2-1
CDR3 protein: CASSPAAFASNEQFF
CDR3 DNA: TGTGCCAGCAGCCCAGCGGCCTTTGCTAGCAATGAGCAGTTCTTC

V gene: TRBV9
clone size: NA
D gene: TRBD2
J gene: TRBJ2-5
CDR3 protein: CASSAPERGSQETQYF
CDR3 DNA: TGTGCCAGCAGCGCCCCCGAGCGGGGTTCACAAGAGACCCAGTACTTC

V gene: TRBV9
clone size: NA
D gene: NA
J gene: TRBJ2-3
CDR3 protein: CASSEEARPTDTQYF
CDR3 DNA: TGTGCCAGCAGCGAGGAGGCAAGGCCGACAGATACGCAGTATTTT

V gene: TRBV5-1
clone size: NA
D gene: NA
J gene: TRBJ1-1
CDR3 protein: CASSSHQESTEAFF
CDR3 DNA: TGCGCCAGCAGCTCACATCAGGAATCGACTGAAGCTTTCTTT

V gene: TRBV18
clone size: NA
D gene: NA
J gene: TRBJ2-7
CDR3 protein: CASSPPGLPSEQYF
CDR3 DNA: TGTGCCAGCTCACCACCGGGACTCCCTTCCGAGCAGTACTTC

V gene: TRBV10-3
clone size: once
D gene: TRBD2
J gene: TRBJ2-7
CDR3 protein: CAISQVGLAGGTSTYEQYF
CDR3 DNA: TGTGCCATCAGTCAAGTAGGACTAGCGGGAGGAACCTCCACCTACGAGCAGTACTTC

V gene: TRBV7-2
clone size: NA
D gene: NA
J gene: TRBJ1-4
CDR3 protein: CASSMAGIEKLFF
CDR3 DNA: TGTGCCAGCAGCATGGCAGGGATTGAAAAACTGTTTTTT

V gene: TRBV2
clone size: NA
D gene: NA
J gene: TRBJ1-2
CDR3 protein: CASSVQVGYGYTF
CDR3 DNA: TGTGCCAGCAGTGTTCAAGTCGGCTATGGCTACACCTTC

V gene: TRBV13
clone size: NA
D gene: NA
J gene: TRBJ1-1
CDR3 protein: CASSWGLNTEAFF
CDR3 DNA: TGTGCCAGCAGCTGGGGCCTTAACACTGAAGCTTTCTTT

V gene: TRBV29-1
clone size: NA
D gene: TRBD1
J gene: TRBJ1-2
CDR3 protein: CSVAQGKGALQTYGYTF
CDR3 DNA: TGCAGCGTTGCACAGGGGAAGGGAGCCCTTCAGACCTATGGCTACACCTTC

V gene: TRBV7-2
clone size: NA
D gene: NA
J gene: TRBJ2-7
CDR3 protein: CASSSSGGGLTYEQYF
CDR3 DNA: TGTGCCAGCAGCTCTAGTGGTGGGGGCCTTACCTACGAGCAGTACTTC

V gene: TRBV5-1
clone size: NA
D gene: NA
J gene: TRBJ1-4
CDR3 protein: CASSLEQGREKLFF
CDR3 DNA: TGCGCCAGCAGCTTGGAACAGGGTCGGGAAAAACTGTTTTTT

V gene: TRBV30
clone size: few
D gene: NA
J gene: TRBJ1-3
CDR3 protein: CALGPSSGNTIYF
CDR3 DNA: TGTGCCTTGGGGCCGAGCTCTGGAAACACCATATATTTT

V gene: TRBV15
clone size: NA
D gene: NA
J gene: TRBJ2-2
CDR3 protein: CATSRDRLAGAGTGELFF
CDR3 DNA: TGTGCCACCAGCAGAGATAGGCTAGCTGGAGCGGGCACCGGGGAGCTGTTTTTT

V gene: TRBV2
clone size: NA
D gene: NA
J gene: TRBJ1-1
CDR3 protein: CASSRQMNTEAFF
CDR3 DNA: TGTGCCAGCAGCCGCCAGATGAACACTGAAGCTTTCTTT

V gene: TRBV5-4
clone size: NA
D gene: NA
J gene: TRBJ2-7
CDR3 protein: CASSSRTAYEQYF
CDR3 DNA: TGTGCCAGCAGCTCCCGGACTGCCTACGAGCAGTACTTC

V gene: TRBV5-4
clone size: NA
D gene: NA
J gene: TRBJ2-7
CDR3 protein: CASSLGGSGEQYF
CDR3 DNA: TGTGCCAGCAGCTTAGGAGGGTCCGGCGAGCAGTACTTC

V gene: TRBV4-2
clone size: NA
D gene: TRBD1
J gene: TRBJ1-5
CDR3 protein: CASSHTTGGNQPQHF
CDR3 DNA: TGTGCCAGCAGCCACACCACAGGGGGCAATCAGCCCCAGCATTTT

V gene: TRBV9
clone size: NA
D gene: NA
J gene: TRBJ2-5
CDR3 protein: CASSVEVQSRPHF
CDR3 DNA: TGTGCCAGCAGCGTAGAAGTGCAGTCCAGGCCACACTTC

V gene: TRBV6-5
clone size: NA
D gene: NA
J gene: TRBJ1-1
CDR3 protein: CASSYSISAPNTEAFF
CDR3 DNA: TGTGCCAGCAGTTACTCGATAAGCGCCCCGAACACTGAAGCTTTCTTT

V gene: TRBV19
clone size: NA
D gene: NA
J gene: TRBJ1-2
CDR3 protein: CASRDRLRGREGGYTF
CDR3 DNA: TGTGCCAGTAGGGACCGGCTGCGGGGACGTGAGGGCGGCTACACCTTC

V gene: TRBV27
clone size: NA
D gene: TRBD1
J gene: TRBJ2-7
CDR3 protein: CASSSDPLTGIPYEQYF
CDR3 DNA: TGTGCCAGCAGTTCCGACCCTCTGACAGGGATCCCCTACGAGCAGTACTTC

V gene: TRBV19
clone size: NA
D gene: NA
J gene: TRBJ1-5
CDR3 protein: CASSSTVNQPQHF
CDR3 DNA: TGTGCCAGTAGTTCGACAGTCAATCAGCCCCAGCATTTT

V gene: TRBV5-1
clone size: NA
D gene: NA
J gene: TRBJ2-5
CDR3 protein: CASRWTVDQETQYF
CDR3 DNA: TGCGCCAGCAGATGGACTGTGGATCAAGAGACCCAGTACTTC

V gene: TRBV30
clone size: once
D gene: TRBD2
J gene: TRBJ2-3
CDR3 protein: CAWSVLASEPPPTDTQYF
CDR3 DNA: TGTGCCTGGAGTGTACTAGCGTCGGAGCCGCCCCCCACAGATACGCAGTATTTT

V gene: TRBV7-8
clone size: once
D gene: TRBD2
J gene: TRBJ2-5
CDR3 protein: CASSLGLAGRETQYF
CDR3 DNA: TGTGCCAGCAGCTTAGGACTAGCGGGAAGGGAGACCCAGTACTTC

V gene: TRBV7-2
clone size: NA
D gene: NA
J gene: TRBJ1-2
CDR3 protein: CASSLAAGPTRSGYTF
CDR3 DNA: TGTGCCAGCAGCTTAGCGGCGGGGCCGACAAGGAGTGGCTACACCTTC

V gene: TRBV7-2
clone size: once
D gene: NA
J gene: TRBJ1-2
CDR3 protein: CASSSPTGGDYGYTF
CDR3 DNA: TGTGCCAGCAGCTCCCCAACCGGGGGAGATTATGGCTACACCTTC

V gene: TRBV25-1
clone size: NA
D gene: NA
J gene: TRBJ1-1
CDR3 protein: CARQGRGNTEAFF
CDR3 DNA: TGTGCCAGACAGGGACGGGGGAACACTGAAGCTTTCTTT

V gene: TRBV27
clone size: NA
D gene: NA
J gene: TRBJ2-1
CDR3 protein: CASSLTDGLSWVF
CDR3 DNA: TGTGCCAGCAGTTTAACCGACGGGTTGTCATGGGTCTTC

V gene: TRBV7-2
clone size: NA
D gene: TRBD2
J gene: TRBJ2-3
CDR3 protein: CASSQTSVDTQYF
CDR3 DNA: TGTGCCAGCAGCCAGACTAGCGTTGATACGCAGTATTTT

V gene: TRBV27
clone size: NA
D gene: NA
J gene: TRBJ2-1
CDR3 protein: CASSPRQGISNEQFF
CDR3 DNA: TGTGCCAGCTCCCCTCGGCAGGGTATCTCCAATGAGCAGTTCTTC

V gene: TRBV19
clone size: NA
D gene: TRBD2
J gene: TRBJ2-7
CDR3 protein: CASSSLGLAVTYEQYF
CDR3 DNA: TGTGCCAGTAGTTCCCTCGGACTAGCGGTAACTTACGAGCAGTACTTC

V gene: TRBV5-4
clone size: few
D gene: NA
J gene: TRBJ1-2
CDR3 protein: CASSLSGRAHYGYTF
CDR3 DNA: TGTGCCAGCAGCTTGTCAGGCAGGGCACACTATGGCTACACCTTC

V gene: TRBV7-9
clone size: NA
D gene: NA
J gene: TRBJ2-5
CDR3 protein: CASSLANAGRGETQYF
CDR3 DNA: TGTGCCAGCAGCTTAGCGAACGCGGGTAGAGGGGAGACCCAGTACTTC

V gene: TRBV19
clone size: NA
D gene: NA
J gene: TRBJ1-2
CDR3 protein: CASSPNSSPGPF
CDR3 DNA: TGTGCCAGTAGTCCCAATTCGAGCCCAGGCCCATTC

V gene: TRBV5-5
clone size: NA
D gene: TRBD1
J gene: TRBJ1-4
CDR3 protein: CASSLGTGGNEKLFF
CDR3 DNA: TGTGCCAGCAGCTTGGGGACAGGGGGTAATGAAAAACTGTTTTTT

V gene: TRBV19
clone size: NA
D gene: TRBD1
J gene: TRBJ1-1
CDR3 protein: CASSMGQGPRAEAFF
CDR3 DNA: TGTGCCAGTAGTATGGGACAGGGGCCCAGAGCTGAAGCTTTCTTT

V gene: TRBV9
clone size: NA
D gene: NA
J gene: TRBJ2-5
CDR3 protein: CASSVRQDQETQYF
CDR3 DNA: TGTGCCAGCAGCGTACGCCAGGACCAAGAGACCCAGTACTTC

V gene: TRBV2
clone size: NA
D gene: NA
J gene: TRBJ1-5
CDR3 protein: CASSEASDSNQPQHF
CDR3 DNA: TGTGCCAGCAGTGAAGCGTCAGATAGCAATCAGCCCCAGCATTTT